The rows below give T cell receptor beta chains drawn from one sample of a study of OX40 agonist ivuxolimab in advanced cancers. Clones were read by immunoSEQ multiplex PCR, and TCRdb kept only the in-frame ones, dropping some. The sample consists of 40,000 to 45,000 clones, approximately 90% of them appearing once. The sample consisted of CD4+ or CD8+ T cells sorted from blood, taken in a trial of the OX40 agonist ivuxolimab. These receptors were collected from an adult with an advanced solid tumor such as melanoma, head and neck, liver or kidney cancer. CDR3s include the opening cysteine and the closing phenylalanine or tryptophan. Each record gives: CDR3 length, J gene, clone size, V gene, D gene, CDR3 protein, CDR3 DNA. The D gene is left open where the match is weak. The size entry is marked missing in some rows and otherwise reads once, few, many or a size class.

length: 16
J: TRBJ1-5
size: once
V: TRBV28
D: -
CDR3: CASSNGGARGNQPQHF
DNA: TGTGCCAGCAGTAACGGGGGGGCTAGGGGCAATCAGCCCCAGCATTTT

length: 13
J: TRBJ2-7
size: -
V: TRBV5-1
D: -
CDR3: CASTTDNSYEQYF
DNA: TGCGCCAGCACTACGGACAACTCCTACGAGCAGTACTTC

length: 13
J: TRBJ2-7
size: -
V: TRBV7-8
D: -
CDR3: CASSGMGGQGQYF
DNA: TGTGCCAGCTCAGGCATGGGCGGCCAGGGGCAGTACTTC

length: 14
J: TRBJ1-3
size: -
V: TRBV29-1
D: -
CDR3: CSVVVGRSGNTIYF
DNA: TGCAGCGTTGTCGTGGGGCGCTCTGGAAACACCATATATTTT

length: 12
J: TRBJ2-1
size: once
V: TRBV6-1
D: -
CDR3: CASNITPNEQFF
DNA: TGTGCCAGCAATATCACTCCCAATGAGCAGTTCTTC

length: 14
J: TRBJ2-7
size: -
V: TRBV4-2
D: -
CDR3: CASSQAGEGYEQYF
DNA: TGTGCCAGCAGCCAAGCGGGAGAGGGGTACGAGCAGTACTTC

length: 14
J: TRBJ2-3
size: -
V: TRBV7-2
D: -
CDR3: CASSLGDTTYTQYF
DNA: TGTGCCAGCAGCTTAGGGGACACCACATATACGCAGTATTTT

length: 13
J: TRBJ2-1
size: few
V: TRBV28
D: TRBD2
CDR3: CASSLLGGRIEFF
DNA: TGTGCCAGCAGTTTATTAGGCGGGAGGATAGAGTTCTTC

length: 14
J: TRBJ2-3
size: -
V: TRBV30
D: TRBD2
CDR3: CAWKAGGPPDTQYF
DNA: TGTGCCTGGAAGGCGGGAGGGCCCCCAGATACGCAGTATTTT

length: 13
J: TRBJ1-5
size: -
V: TRBV18
D: -
CDR3: CASSPMGNQPQHF
DNA: TGTGCCAGCTCACCAATGGGTAATCAGCCCCAGCATTTT

length: 13
J: TRBJ1-2
size: few
V: TRBV4-2
D: -
CDR3: CASSQAGMDGYTF
DNA: TGTGCCAGCAGCCAAGCGGGAATGGATGGCTACACCTTC

length: 14
J: TRBJ2-2
size: -
V: TRBV9
D: -
CDR3: CASSPQVLTGELFF
DNA: TGTGCCAGCAGTCCACAGGTACTCACCGGGGAGCTGTTTTTT

length: 14
J: TRBJ1-5
size: -
V: TRBV5-1
D: -
CDR3: CASSLAGTGQPRHF
DNA: TGCGCCAGCAGCTTGGCAGGAACGGGACAACCCCGGCATTTT

length: 16
J: TRBJ1-3
size: -
V: TRBV7-6
D: -
CDR3: CASSLSALNSGNTIYF
DNA: TGTGCCAGCAGCCTCTCAGCGCTAAACTCTGGAAACACCATATATTTT

length: 15
J: TRBJ1-1
size: -
V: TRBV18
D: -
CDR3: CASSLNRGDGTEAFF
DNA: TGTGCCAGCTCACTCAATCGTGGGGATGGAACTGAAGCTTTCTTT

length: 15
J: TRBJ1-1
size: -
V: TRBV7-3
D: -
CDR3: CASSLYPGASTEAFF
DNA: TGTGCCAGCAGCTTATATCCGGGGGCGAGCACTGAAGCTTTCTTT

length: 12
J: TRBJ2-7
size: -
V: TRBV27
D: TRBD1
CDR3: CASRQGSHEQYF
DNA: TGTGCCAGTCGACAGGGCAGCCACGAGCAGTACTTC

length: 14
J: TRBJ2-1
size: -
V: TRBV9
D: TRBD1
CDR3: CASSPGQVYNEQFF
DNA: TGTGCCAGCAGCCCGGGACAGGTTTACAATGAGCAGTTCTTC

length: 14
J: TRBJ1-2
size: -
V: TRBV6-6
D: -
CDR3: CASSYSKGVDGYTF
DNA: TGTGCCAGCAGTTACTCGAAGGGGGTGGATGGCTACACCTTC

length: 14
J: TRBJ2-1
size: -
V: TRBV19
D: -
CDR3: CASSSTRIANEQFF
DNA: TGTGCCAGTAGTTCGACTAGGATTGCCAATGAGCAGTTCTTC

length: 14
J: TRBJ2-6
size: -
V: TRBV7-6
D: -
CDR3: CASSLGGAANVLTF
DNA: TGTGCCAGCAGCTTAGGGGGGGCTGCCAACGTCCTGACTTTC

length: 13
J: TRBJ1-2
size: -
V: TRBV5-6
D: TRBD1
CDR3: CASRQGAVYGYTF
DNA: TGTGCCTCTCGACAGGGGGCTGTCTATGGCTACACCTTC

length: 16
J: TRBJ2-1
size: -
V: TRBV9
D: TRBD2
CDR3: CASSVAAGGSYNEQFF
DNA: TGTGCCAGCAGCGTAGCAGCGGGAGGCTCCTACAATGAGCAGTTCTTC

length: 15
J: TRBJ1-4
size: -
V: TRBV5-4
D: TRBD1
CDR3: CASSHRTGELGKLFF
DNA: TGTGCCAGCAGCCATCGGACAGGGGAACTCGGAAAACTGTTTTTT

length: 14
J: TRBJ2-3
size: -
V: TRBV7-9
D: -
CDR3: CASSSWTGGDTQYF
DNA: TGTGCCAGCAGCTCCTGGACAGGAGGGGATACGCAGTATTTT

length: 13
J: TRBJ1-4
size: -
V: TRBV5-1
D: TRBD1
CDR3: CASNRGKGEKLFF
DNA: TGCGCCAGCAACAGGGGGAAGGGTGAAAAACTGTTTTTT

length: 13
J: TRBJ2-3
size: -
V: TRBV19
D: -
CDR3: CASRAEPLDAQYF
DNA: TGTGCCAGTAGGGCTGAGCCGTTAGATGCGCAGTATTTT

length: 16
J: TRBJ2-3
size: -
V: TRBV29-1
D: TRBD2
CDR3: CSVASGLAGGTDTQYF
DNA: TGCAGCGTGGCCAGCGGACTAGCGGGGGGCACAGATACGCAGTATTTT

length: 13
J: TRBJ1-5
size: medium-sized
V: TRBV10-1
D: -
CDR3: CASSESGYQPQHF
DNA: TGCGCCAGCAGTGAGTCCGGGTATCAGCCCCAGCATTTT

length: 16
J: TRBJ2-7
size: -
V: TRBV19
D: TRBD1
CDR3: CASSSLPRDRGREQYF
DNA: TGTGCCAGTAGTTCCCTCCCACGGGACAGGGGACGCGAGCAGTACTTC

length: 14
J: TRBJ2-2
size: -
V: TRBV27
D: TRBD2
CDR3: CASTSLAGAGELFF
DNA: TGTGCCAGCACTAGTCTAGCGGGAGCCGGGGAGCTGTTTTTT

length: 12
J: TRBJ2-4
size: -
V: TRBV11-2
D: -
CDR3: CASSSDRDIQYF
DNA: TGTGCCAGCAGTTCGGACCGGGACATTCAGTACTTC

length: 14
J: TRBJ2-7
size: -
V: TRBV6-6
D: TRBD2
CDR3: CASRQTSGTYEQYF
DNA: TGTGCCAGCAGGCAGACTAGCGGAACCTACGAGCAGTACTTC

length: 14
J: TRBJ1-5
size: -
V: TRBV10-3
D: TRBD1
CDR3: CAISLTGEEGAQHF
DNA: TGTGCCATCAGCCTAACAGGGGAGGAGGGGGCCCAGCATTTT

length: 13
J: TRBJ2-1
size: -
V: TRBV7-2
D: -
CDR3: CASSLVRGNEQFF
DNA: TGTGCCAGCAGCTTAGTAAGGGGAAATGAGCAGTTCTTC